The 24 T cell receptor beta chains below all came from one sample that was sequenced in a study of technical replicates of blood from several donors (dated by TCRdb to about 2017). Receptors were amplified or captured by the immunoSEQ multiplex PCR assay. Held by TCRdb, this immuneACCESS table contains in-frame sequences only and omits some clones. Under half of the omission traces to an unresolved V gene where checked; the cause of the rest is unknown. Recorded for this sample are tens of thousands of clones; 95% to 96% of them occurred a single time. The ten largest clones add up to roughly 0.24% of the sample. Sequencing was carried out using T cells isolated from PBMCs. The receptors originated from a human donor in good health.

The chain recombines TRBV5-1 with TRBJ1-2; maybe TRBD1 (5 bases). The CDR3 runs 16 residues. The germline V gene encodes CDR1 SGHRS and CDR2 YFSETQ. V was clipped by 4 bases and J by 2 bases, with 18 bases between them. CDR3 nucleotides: TGCGCCAGCAGCCTGACCGCCGGGACTATAAACTATGGCTACACCTTC. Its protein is CASSLTAGTINYGYTF.

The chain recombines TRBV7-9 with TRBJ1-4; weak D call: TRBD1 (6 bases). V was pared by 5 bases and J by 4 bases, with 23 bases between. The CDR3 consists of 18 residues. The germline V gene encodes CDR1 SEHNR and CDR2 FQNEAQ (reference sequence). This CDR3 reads CASSATGTPSCHNEKLFF. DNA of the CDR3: TGTGCCAGCAGCGCAACCGGGACACCCTCCTGTCATAATGAAAAACTGTTTTTT.

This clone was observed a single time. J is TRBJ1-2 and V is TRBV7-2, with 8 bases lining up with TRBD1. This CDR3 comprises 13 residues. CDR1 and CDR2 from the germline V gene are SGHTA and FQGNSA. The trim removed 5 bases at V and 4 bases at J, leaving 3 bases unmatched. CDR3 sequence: CASSTGTGYGYTF. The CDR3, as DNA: TGTGCCAGCAGCACCGGGACAGGCTATGGCTACACCTTC.

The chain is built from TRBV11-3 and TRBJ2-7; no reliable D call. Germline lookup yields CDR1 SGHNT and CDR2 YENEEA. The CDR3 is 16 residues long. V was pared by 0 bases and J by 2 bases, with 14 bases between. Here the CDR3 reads CASSLDPNRLPYEQYF. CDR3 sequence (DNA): TGTGCCAGCAGCTTAGACCCGAATAGACTTCCCTACGAGCAGTACTTC.

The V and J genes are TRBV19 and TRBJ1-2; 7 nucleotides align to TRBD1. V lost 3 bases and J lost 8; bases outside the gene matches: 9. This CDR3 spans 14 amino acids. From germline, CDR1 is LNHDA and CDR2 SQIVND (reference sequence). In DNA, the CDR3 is TGTGCCAGTAGTATTATGGTCAGGGGGTACGGCTACACCTTC. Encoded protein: CASSIMVRGYGYTF.

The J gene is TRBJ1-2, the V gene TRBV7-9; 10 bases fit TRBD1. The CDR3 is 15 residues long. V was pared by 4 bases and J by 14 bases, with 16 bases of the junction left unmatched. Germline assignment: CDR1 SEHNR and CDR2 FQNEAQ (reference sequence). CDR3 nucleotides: TGTGCCAGCAGCTACCGGGACAGGGGCACCTATGGCTGGACCTTC. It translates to CASSYRDRGTYGWTF.

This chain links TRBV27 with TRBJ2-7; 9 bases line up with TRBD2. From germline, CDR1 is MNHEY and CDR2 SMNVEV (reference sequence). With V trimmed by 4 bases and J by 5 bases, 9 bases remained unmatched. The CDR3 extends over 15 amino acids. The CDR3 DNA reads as TGTGCCAGCAGTTCACAGGTAGCGGGAGCTAACGAGCAGTACTTC. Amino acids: CASSSQVAGANEQYF.

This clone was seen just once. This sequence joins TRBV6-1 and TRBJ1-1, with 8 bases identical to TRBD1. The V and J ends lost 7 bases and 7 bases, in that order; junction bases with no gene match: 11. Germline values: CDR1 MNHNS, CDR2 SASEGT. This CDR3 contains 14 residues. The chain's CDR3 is CASTFVLGQDEAFF. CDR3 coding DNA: TGTGCCAGCACCTTCGTCTTGGGACAGGATGAAGCTTTCTTT.

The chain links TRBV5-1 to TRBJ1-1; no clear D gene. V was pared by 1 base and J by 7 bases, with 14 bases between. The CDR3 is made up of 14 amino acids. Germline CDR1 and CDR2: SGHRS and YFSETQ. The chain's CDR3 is CASSLLARTGEAFF. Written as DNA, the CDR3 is TGCGCCAGCAGCTTGTTAGCCCGAACTGGTGAAGCTTTCTTT.

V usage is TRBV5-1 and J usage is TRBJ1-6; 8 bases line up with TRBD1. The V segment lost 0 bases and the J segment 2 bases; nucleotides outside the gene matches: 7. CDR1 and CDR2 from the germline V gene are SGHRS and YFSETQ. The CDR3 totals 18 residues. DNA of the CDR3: TGCGCCAGCAGCTTGGCTTCAGGGGGACAGGCCTATAATTCACCCCTCCACTTT. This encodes CASSLASGGQAYNSPLHF.

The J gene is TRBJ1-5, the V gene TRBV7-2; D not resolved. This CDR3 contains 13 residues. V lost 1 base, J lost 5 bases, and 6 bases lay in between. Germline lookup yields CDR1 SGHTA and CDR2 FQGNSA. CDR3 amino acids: CASSLERDQPQHF. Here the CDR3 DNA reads TGTGCCAGCAGCTTAGAGAGGGATCAGCCCCAGCATTTT.

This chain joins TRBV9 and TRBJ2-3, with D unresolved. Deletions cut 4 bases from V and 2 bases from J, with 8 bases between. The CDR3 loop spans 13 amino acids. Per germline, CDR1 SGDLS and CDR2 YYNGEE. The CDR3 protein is CASSSLSTDTQYF. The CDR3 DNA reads TGTGCCAGCAGCTCGTTATCCACAGATACGCAGTATTTT.

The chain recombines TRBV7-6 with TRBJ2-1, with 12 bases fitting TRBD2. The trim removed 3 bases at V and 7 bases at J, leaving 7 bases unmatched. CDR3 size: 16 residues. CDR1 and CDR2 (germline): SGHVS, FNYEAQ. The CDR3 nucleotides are TGTGCCAGCAGCTTTCCTAGCGGGGGGGCCGGGAATGAGCAGTTCTTC. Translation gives CASSFPSGGAGNEQFF.

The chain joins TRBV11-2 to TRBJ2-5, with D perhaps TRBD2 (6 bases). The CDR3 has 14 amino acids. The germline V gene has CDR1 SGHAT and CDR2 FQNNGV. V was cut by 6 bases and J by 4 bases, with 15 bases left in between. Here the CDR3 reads CASSSPSAGETQYF. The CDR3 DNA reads TGTGCCAGCAGTTCTCCTAGCGCAGGAGAGACCCAGTACTTC.

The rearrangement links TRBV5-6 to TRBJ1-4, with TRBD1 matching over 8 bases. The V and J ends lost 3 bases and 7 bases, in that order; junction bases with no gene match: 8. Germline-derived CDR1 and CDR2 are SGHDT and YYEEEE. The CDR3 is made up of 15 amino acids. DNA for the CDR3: TGTGCCAGCAGCTCGGGACAGGCAGGGGGTGAAAAACTGTTTTTT. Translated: CASSSGQAGGEKLFF.

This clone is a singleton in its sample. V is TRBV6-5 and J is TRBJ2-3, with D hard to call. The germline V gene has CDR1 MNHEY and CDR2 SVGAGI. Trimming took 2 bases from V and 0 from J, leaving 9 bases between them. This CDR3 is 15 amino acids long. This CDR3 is CASSYGGPSTDTQYF. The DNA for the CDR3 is TGTGCCAGCAGTTACGGTGGGCCCAGCACAGATACGCAGTATTTT.

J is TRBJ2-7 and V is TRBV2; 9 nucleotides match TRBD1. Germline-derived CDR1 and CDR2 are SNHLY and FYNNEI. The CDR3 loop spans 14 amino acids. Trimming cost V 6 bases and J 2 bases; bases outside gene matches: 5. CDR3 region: CASSRTGVTYEQYF. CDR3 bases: TGTGCCAGCAGCCGGACAGGGGTTACCTACGAGCAGTACTTC.

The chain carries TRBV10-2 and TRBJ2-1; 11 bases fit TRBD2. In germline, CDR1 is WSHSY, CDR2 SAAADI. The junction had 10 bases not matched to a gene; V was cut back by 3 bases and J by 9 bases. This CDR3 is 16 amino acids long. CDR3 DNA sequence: TGCGCCAGCAGTGATCTTTATAGCGGGAGGGCCGGTGAGCAGTTCTTC. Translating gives CASSDLYSGRAGEQFF.

CDR3 region: CASSRTGDTQYF. The CDR3 DNA reads as TGCGCCAGCAGCCGGACGGGGGATACGCAGTATTTT. The chain recombines TRBV5-1 with TRBJ2-3; maybe TRBD2 (5 bases). The CDR3 runs to 12 residues. V lost 4 bases and J 6 bases, leaving 9 bases between the germline ends. CDR1 and CDR2 from the germline V gene are SGHRS and YFSETQ.

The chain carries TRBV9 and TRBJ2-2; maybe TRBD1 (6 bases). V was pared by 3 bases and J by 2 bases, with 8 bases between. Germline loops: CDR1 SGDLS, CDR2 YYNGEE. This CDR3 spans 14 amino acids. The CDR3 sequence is CASSEDRNTGELFF. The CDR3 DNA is TGTGCCAGCAGCGAGGACAGAAACACCGGGGAGCTGTTTTTT.

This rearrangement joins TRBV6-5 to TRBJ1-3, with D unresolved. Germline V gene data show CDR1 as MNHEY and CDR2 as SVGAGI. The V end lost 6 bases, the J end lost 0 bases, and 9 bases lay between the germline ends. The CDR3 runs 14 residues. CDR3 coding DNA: TGTGCCAGCAGGATGTTGAGCTCTGGAAACACCATATATTTT. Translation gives CASRMLSSGNTIYF.

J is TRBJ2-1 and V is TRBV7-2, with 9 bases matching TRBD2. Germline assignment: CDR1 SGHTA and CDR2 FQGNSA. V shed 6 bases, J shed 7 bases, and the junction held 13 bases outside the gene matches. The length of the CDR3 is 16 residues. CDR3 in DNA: TGTGCCAGCAGTAACGTCGCGGGAGGGCCTCATAATGAGCAGTTCTTC. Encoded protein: CASSNVAGGPHNEQFF.

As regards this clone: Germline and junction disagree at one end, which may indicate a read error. The CDR3 protein is CASSVQGTHNEQFF. In DNA, the CDR3 is TGTGCTAGCAGCGTACAGGGGACCCACAATGAGCAGTTCTTC. The V call is TRBV7-7, the J call TRBJ2-1; 7 bases map to TRBD1. There are 14 residues in the CDR3. Germline-derived CDR1 and CDR2 are SSHAT and FNYEAQ (reference sequence). The whole variable domain, filled in from reference TRBV7-7 and TRBJ2-1, reads GAGVSQSPRYKVTKRGQDVTLRCDPISSHATLYWYQQALGQGPEFLTYFNYEAQPDKSGLPSDRFSAERPEGSISTLTIQRTEQRDSAMYRCASSVQGTHNEQFFGPGTRLTVL.

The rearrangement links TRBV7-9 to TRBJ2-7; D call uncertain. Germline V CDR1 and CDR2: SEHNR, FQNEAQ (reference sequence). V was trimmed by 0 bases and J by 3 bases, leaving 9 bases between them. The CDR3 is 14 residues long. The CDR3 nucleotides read TGTGCCAGCAGCTTAGCGGTTCGTAGCTACGAGCAGTACTTC. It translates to CASSLAVRSYEQYF.